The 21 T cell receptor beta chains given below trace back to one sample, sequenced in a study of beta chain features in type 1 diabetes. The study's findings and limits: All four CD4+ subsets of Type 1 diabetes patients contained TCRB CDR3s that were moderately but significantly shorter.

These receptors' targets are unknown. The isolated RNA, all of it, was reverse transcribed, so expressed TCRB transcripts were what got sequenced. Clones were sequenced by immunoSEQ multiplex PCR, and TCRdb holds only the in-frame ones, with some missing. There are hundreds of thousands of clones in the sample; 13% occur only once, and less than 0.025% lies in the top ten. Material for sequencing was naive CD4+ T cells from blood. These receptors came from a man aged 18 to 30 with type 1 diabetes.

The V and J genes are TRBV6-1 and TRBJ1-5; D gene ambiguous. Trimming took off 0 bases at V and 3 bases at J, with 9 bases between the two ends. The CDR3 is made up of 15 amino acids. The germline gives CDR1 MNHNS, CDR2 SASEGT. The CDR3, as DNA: TGTGCCAGCAGTGAAGCTCGGTGGGACAATCAGCCCCAGCATTTT. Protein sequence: CASSEARWDNQPQHF.

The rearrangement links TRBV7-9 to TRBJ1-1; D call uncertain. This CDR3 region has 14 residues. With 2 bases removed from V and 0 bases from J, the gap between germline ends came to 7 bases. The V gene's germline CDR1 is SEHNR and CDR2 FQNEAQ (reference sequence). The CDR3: CASSLMGMNTEAFF. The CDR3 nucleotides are TGTGCCAGCAGCTTAATGGGAATGAACACTGAAGCTTTCTTT. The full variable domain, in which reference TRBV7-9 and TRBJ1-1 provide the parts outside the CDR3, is DTGVSQNPRHKITKRGQNVTFRCDPISEHNRLYWYRQTLGQGPEFLTYFQNEAQLEKSRLLSDRFSAERPKGSFSTLEIQRTEQGDSAMYLCASSLMGMNTEAFFGQGTRLTVV.

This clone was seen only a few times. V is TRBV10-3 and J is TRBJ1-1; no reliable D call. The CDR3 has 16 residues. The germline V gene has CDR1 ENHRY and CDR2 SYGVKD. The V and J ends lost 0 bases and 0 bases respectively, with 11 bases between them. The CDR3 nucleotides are TGTGCCATCAGTGAGTCAGGGTCGGGAGTGAACACTGAAGCTTTCTTT. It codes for CAISESGSGVNTEAFF.

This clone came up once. The CDR3 loop is CASSSLGQEDWGGYTF. Written as DNA, the CDR3 is TGCGCCAGCAGCTCCCTCGGACAGGAGGACTGGGGTGGCTACACCTTC. The chain recombines TRBV5-1 with TRBJ1-2; TRBD1 matches at 7 bases. The CDR3 contains 16 residues. Per the germline V gene, CDR1 is SGHRS and CDR2 is YFSETQ. With 3 bases clipped from V and 7 bases from J, the junction kept 15 bases outside the gene matches.

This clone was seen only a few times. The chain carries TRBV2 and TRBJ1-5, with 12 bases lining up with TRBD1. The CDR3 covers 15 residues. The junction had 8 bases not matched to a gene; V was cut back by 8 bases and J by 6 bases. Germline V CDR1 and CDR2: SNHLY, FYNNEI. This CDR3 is CASSAGTGGIQPQHF. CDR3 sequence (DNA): TGTGCCAGCTCAGCCGGGACAGGGGGCATTCAGCCCCAGCATTTT. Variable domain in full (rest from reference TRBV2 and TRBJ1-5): EPEVTQTPSHQVTQMGQEVILRCVPISNHLYFYWYRQILGQKVEFLVSFYNNEISEKSEIFDDQFSVERPDGSNFTLKIRSTKLEDSAMYFCASSAGTGGIQPQHFGDGTRLSIL.

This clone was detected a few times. The CDR3 sequence is CASRGGQGVGGEQFF. CDR3 DNA: TGTGCCAGCAGGGGCGGACAGGGGGTTGGCGGTGAGCAGTTCTTC. The rearrangement links TRBV2 to TRBJ2-1; 10 bases fit TRBD1. The junction had 11 bases not matched to a gene; V was cut back by 6 bases and J by 9 bases. Germline V gives CDR1 SNHLY, CDR2 FYNNEI. The CDR3 runs 15 residues.

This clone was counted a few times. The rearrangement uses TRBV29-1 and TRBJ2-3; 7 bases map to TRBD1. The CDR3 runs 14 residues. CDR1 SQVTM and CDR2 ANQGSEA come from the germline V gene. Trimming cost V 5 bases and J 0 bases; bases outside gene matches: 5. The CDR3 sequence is CSVRDRASTDTQYF. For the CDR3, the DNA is TGCAGCGTTCGGGACAGAGCTAGCACAGATACGCAGTATTTT.

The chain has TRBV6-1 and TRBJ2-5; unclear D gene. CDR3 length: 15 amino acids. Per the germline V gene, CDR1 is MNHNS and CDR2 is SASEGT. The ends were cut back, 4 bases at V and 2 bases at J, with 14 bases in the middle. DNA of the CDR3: TGTGCCAGCAGTGCCAGCCCTAGATTACAAGAGACCCAGTACTTC. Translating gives CASSASPRLQETQYF.

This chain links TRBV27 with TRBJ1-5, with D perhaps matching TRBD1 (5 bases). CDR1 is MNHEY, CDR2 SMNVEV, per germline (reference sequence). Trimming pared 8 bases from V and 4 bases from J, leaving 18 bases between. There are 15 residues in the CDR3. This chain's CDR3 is CASRTRALGNQPQHF. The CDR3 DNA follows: TGTGCCAGCCGAACCAGGGCCCTGGGGAATCAGCCCCAGCATTTT.

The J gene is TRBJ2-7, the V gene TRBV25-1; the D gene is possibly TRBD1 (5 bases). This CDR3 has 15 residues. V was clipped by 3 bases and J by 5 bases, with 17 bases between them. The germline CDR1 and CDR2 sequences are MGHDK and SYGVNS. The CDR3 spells CASSDWGRAPNEQYF. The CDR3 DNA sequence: TGTGCCAGCAGTGACTGGGGCAGGGCCCCCAACGAGCAGTACTTC.

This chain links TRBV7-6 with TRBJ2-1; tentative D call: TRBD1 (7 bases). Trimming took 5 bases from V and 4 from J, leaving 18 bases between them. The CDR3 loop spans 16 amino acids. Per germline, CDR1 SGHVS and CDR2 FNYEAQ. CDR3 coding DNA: TGTGCCAGCAGCGCGGGCGGGACAGAACCATACAATGAGCAGTTCTTC. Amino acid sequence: CASSAGGTEPYNEQFF.

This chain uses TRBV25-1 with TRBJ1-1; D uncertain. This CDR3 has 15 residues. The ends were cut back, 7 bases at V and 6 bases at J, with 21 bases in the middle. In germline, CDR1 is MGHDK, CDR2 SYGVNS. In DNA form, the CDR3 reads TGTGCCAGCACGCCTTACCAGAGGGAAGGCCCTGAAGCTTTCTTT. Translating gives CASTPYQREGPEAFF.

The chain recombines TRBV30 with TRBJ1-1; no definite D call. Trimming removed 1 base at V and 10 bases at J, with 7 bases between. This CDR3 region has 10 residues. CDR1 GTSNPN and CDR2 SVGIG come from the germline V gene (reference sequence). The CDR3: CAWSDSGAFF. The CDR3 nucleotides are TGTGCCTGGAGTGACAGCGGAGCTTTCTTT.

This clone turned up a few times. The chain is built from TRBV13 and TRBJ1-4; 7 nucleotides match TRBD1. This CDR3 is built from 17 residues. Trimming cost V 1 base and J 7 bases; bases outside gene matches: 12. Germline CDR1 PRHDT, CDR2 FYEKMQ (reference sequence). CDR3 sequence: CASSLAFDRDATEKLFF. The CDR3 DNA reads TGTGCCAGCAGCTTAGCCTTTGACAGGGACGCGACTGAAAAACTGTTTTTT.

Written as DNA, the CDR3 is TGTGCCGTACTAGGGGGCCTCGGGTATGGCTACACCTTC. It encodes CAVLGGLGYGYTF. The chain couples TRBV30 to TRBJ1-2; 7 nucleotides line up with TRBD1. Trimming took 8 bases from V and 5 from J; bases not matched to a gene: 11. Germline V gene sequence: CDR1 GTSNPN, CDR2 SVGIG (reference sequence). This CDR3 has 13 residues.

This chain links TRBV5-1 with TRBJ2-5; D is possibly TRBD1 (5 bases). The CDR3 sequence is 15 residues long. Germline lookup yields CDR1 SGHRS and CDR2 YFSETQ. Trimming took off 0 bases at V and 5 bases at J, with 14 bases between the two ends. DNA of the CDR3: TGCGCCAGCAGCTTGGGACAGTTAGGGTGGGAGACCCAGTACTTC. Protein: CASSLGQLGWETQYF.

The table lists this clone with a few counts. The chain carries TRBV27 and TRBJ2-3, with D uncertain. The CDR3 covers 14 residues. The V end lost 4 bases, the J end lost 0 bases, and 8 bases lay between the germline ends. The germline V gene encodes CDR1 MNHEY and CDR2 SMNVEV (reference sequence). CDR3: CASSWLASTDTQYF. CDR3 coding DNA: TGTGCCAGCAGTTGGTTAGCTAGCACAGATACGCAGTATTTT.

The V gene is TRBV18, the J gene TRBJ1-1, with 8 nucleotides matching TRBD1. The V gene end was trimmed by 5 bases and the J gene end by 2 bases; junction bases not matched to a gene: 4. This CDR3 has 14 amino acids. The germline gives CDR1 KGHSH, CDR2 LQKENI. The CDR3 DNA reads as TGTGCCAGCTCAATGGACAGGGCAAACACTGAAGCTTTCTTT. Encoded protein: CASSMDRANTEAFF.

The CDR3 loop is CASSPPGGIDTQYF. The DNA for the CDR3 is TGTGCCAGCTCACCACCGGGGGGAATCGATACGCAGTATTTT. J is TRBJ2-3 and V is TRBV18; D perhaps matches TRBD2 (6 bases). Trimming shortened V by 0 bases and J by 6 bases, and 10 bases separated the two germline ends. Germline CDR1 and CDR2: KGHSH and LQKENI. The CDR3 runs to 14 residues.

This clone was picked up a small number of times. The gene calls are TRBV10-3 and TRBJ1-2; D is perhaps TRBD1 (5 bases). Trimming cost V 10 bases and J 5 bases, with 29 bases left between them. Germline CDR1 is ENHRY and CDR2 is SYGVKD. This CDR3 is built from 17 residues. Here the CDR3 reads CATGATGAAAAAYGYTF. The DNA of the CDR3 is TGTGCCACCGGGGCAACCGGGGCCGCGGCGGCCGCTTATGGCTACACCTTC.

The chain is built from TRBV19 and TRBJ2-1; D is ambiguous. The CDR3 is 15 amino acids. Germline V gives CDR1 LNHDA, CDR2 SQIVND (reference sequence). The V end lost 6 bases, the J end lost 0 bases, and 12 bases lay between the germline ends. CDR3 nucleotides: TGTGCCAGTAGAATACTAAAGGGCTCCTACAATGAGCAGTTCTTC. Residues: CASRILKGSYNEQFF.